Shown below are 17 T cell receptor beta chains from a single sample sequenced in a study of blood T cell repertoires in COVID-19. Data came from immunoSEQ multiplex PCR; TCRdb stores just in-frame clones and leaves some out. The sample lists approximately 190,000 clones; around four fifths were seen once. Sequencing was performed on peripheral blood. These receptors came from a man aged 30 to 39 with active or convalescent COVID-19.

The chain has TRBV6-4 and TRBJ1-5; 9 nucleotides agree with TRBD1. Germline V gene sequence: CDR1 MRHNA, CDR2 SNTAGT. The CDR3 covers 19 residues. V dropped 3 bases and J dropped 2; count of bases not matched to a gene: 14. Written as DNA, the CDR3 is TGTGCCAGCAGTGATTATTTCCGGGACAGGGAAGTTCGCAATCAGCCCCAGCATTTT. Its protein is CASSDYFRDREVRNQPQHF.

The sample holds a few counts of this clone. The chain carries TRBV19 and TRBJ2-2; 7 nucleotides align to TRBD2. This CDR3 is built from 15 residues. V shed 8 bases and J 3 bases; nucleotides not matched to a gene: 9. Germline values: CDR1 LNHDA, CDR2 SQIVND (reference sequence). DNA of the CDR3: TGTGCCAGTCGCCCGCCGGGGAGGGACACCGGGGAGCTGTTTTTT. Translating gives CASRPPGRDTGELFF.

V and J are TRBV5-1 and TRBJ2-2, with 10 nucleotides matching TRBD1. The V segment lost 3 bases and the J segment 6 bases; nucleotides outside the gene matches: 17. The CDR3 is made up of 19 amino acids. Looked up from germline, CDR1 is SGHRS and CDR2 is YFSETQ. The CDR3 nucleotides read TGCGCCAGCAGCTCGCCCCTCCGGGACAGGGGAGGGTACGCCGGGGAGCTGTTTTTT. This encodes CASSSPLRDRGGYAGELFF. The full variable domain, in which reference TRBV5-1 and TRBJ2-2 provide the parts outside the CDR3, is KAGVTQTPRYLIKTRGQQVTLSCSPISGHRSVSWYQQTPGQGLQFLFEYFSETQRNKGNFPGRFSGRQFSNSRSEMNVSTLELGDSALYLCASSSPLRDRGGYAGELFFGEGSRLTVL.

The rearrangement uses TRBV5-1 and TRBJ1-1, with D tentatively TRBD1 (5 bases). In germline, CDR1 is SGHRS, CDR2 YFSETQ. This CDR3 comprises 14 residues. The germline V and J ends were trimmed by 0 bases and 4 bases, with 10 bases remaining between them. CDR3 DNA: TGCGCCAGCAGCTTGGGCAGCGGGGCCACTGAAGCTTTCTTT. It specifies CASSLGSGATEAFF.

The chain carries TRBV20-1 and TRBJ2-1, with unresolved D. Trimming took 3 bases from V and 0 from J, leaving 12 bases between them. Germline-derived CDR1 and CDR2 are DFQATT and SNEGSKA (reference sequence). The CDR3 runs to 15 residues. The chain's CDR3 is CSASSWPSSYNEQFF. CDR3 sequence (DNA): TGCAGTGCTAGTTCATGGCCTTCCTCCTACAATGAGCAGTTCTTC.

The CDR3 bases are TGTGCCAGCAGTTACAGGGGCAATGAGCAGTTCTTC. Protein: CASSYRGNEQFF. The V gene is TRBV6-6, the J gene TRBJ2-1; a possible D gene is TRBD1 (5 bases). The germline CDR1 and CDR2 sequences are MNHNY and SVGAGI (reference sequence). Between the trimmed V and J ends, which lost 2 bases and 6 bases, there was a span of 5 bases. The CDR3 is 12 residues long.

This chain uses TRBV30 with TRBJ2-7; maybe TRBD2 (5 bases). Germline V gene sequence: CDR1 GTSNPN, CDR2 SVGIG (reference sequence). CDR3 size: 12 residues. The V and J ends lost 5 bases and 2 bases respectively, with 10 bases between them. The CDR3: CAWSTGTYEQYF. CDR3 DNA sequence: TGTGCCTGGTCAACGGGAACCTACGAGCAGTACTTC.

The CDR3 coding sequence is TGTGCCAGCAGCGTAGAGATAGATATGAACACTGAAGCTTTCTTT. Its translation: CASSVEIDMNTEAFF. The chain uses TRBV9 and TRBJ1-1; D gene ambiguous. The CDR3 is 15 residues long. V was pared by 0 bases and J by 0 bases, with 9 bases between. Germline-derived CDR1 and CDR2 are SGDLS and YYNGEE.

J is TRBJ1-3 and V is TRBV6-5; a weak D match, TRBD1 (5 bases). This CDR3 comprises 15 residues. From germline, CDR1 is MNHEY and CDR2 SVGAGI. V was shortened by 6 bases and J by 0 bases, with 12 bases between the two germline ends. The CDR3 protein is CASRIDSISGNTIYF. CDR3 nucleotides: TGTGCCAGCAGAATCGACAGTATCTCTGGAAACACCATATATTTT.

The V gene is TRBV6-5, the J gene TRBJ1-5; possible D gene TRBD1, 5 bases. CDR1 and CDR2 from the germline V gene are MNHEY and SVGAGI. This CDR3 is built from 15 residues. V was shortened by 6 bases and J by 0 bases, with 12 bases between the two germline ends. As DNA, the CDR3 is TGTGCCAGCAGCTTCGACAGTTATAGCAATCAGCCCCAGCATTTT. Translated: CASSFDSYSNQPQHF.

This clone was seen a handful of times. The rearrangement joins TRBV2 to TRBJ1-6; D is possibly TRBD1 (6 bases). Germline V gene lookup returns CDR1 SNHLY and CDR2 FYNNEI. With 2 bases removed from V and 6 bases from J, the gap between germline ends came to 11 bases. This CDR3 is built from 15 residues. CDR3 bases: TGTGCCAGCAGTGAAAGGGTGGGGGCTAATTCACCCCTCCACTTT. This translates into CASSERVGANSPLHF. Complete variable domain (other parts from reference TRBV2 and TRBJ1-6): EPEVTQTPSHQVTQMGQEVILRCVPISNHLYFYWYRQILGQKVEFLVSFYNNEISEKSEIFDDQFSVERPDGSNFTLKIRSTKLEDSAMYFCASSERVGANSPLHFGNGTRLTVT.

This rearrangement joins TRBV5-6 to TRBJ2-5; possibly TRBD1 for D (7 bases). The CDR3 has 13 amino acids. Between the trimmed V and J ends, which lost 6 bases and 4 bases, there was a span of 13 bases. The germline CDR1 and CDR2 sequences are SGHDT and YYEEEE. The CDR3 loop reads CASTRRGRETQYF. CDR3 coding DNA: TGTGCCAGCACCAGGAGGGGGCGAGAGACCCAGTACTTC.

The rearrangement uses TRBV30 and TRBJ1-6, with TRBD1 matching over 7 bases. Germline CDR1 and CDR2: GTSNPN and SVGIG (reference sequence). The CDR3 covers 13 residues. J was trimmed by 9 bases and V by 1 base; bases with no gene match: 3. CDR3 region: CAWSGQGGSPLHF. In DNA, the CDR3 is TGTGCCTGGAGTGGACAGGGCGGTTCACCCCTCCACTTT.

The chain employs TRBV7-2 and TRBJ1-3; D perhaps matches TRBD1 (5 bases). Germline V gives CDR1 SGHTA, CDR2 FQGNSA. The ends were cut back, 5 bases at V and 0 bases at J, with 11 bases in the middle. The CDR3 extends over 15 amino acids. The CDR3 here is CASSLDTTSGNTIYF. In nucleotides, the CDR3 is TGTGCCAGCAGCCTGGACACGACCTCTGGAAACACCATATATTTT. Based on the CDR3 plus reference TRBV7-2 and TRBJ1-3, the full variable domain is GAGVSQSPSNKVTEKGKDVELRCDPISGHTALYWYRQSLGQGLEFLIYFQGNSAPDKSGLPSDRFSAERTGGSVSTLTIQRTQQEDSAVYLCASSLDTTSGNTIYFGEGSWLTVV.

Comment on this clone: Additional DNA sequences in this sample encode the identical CDR3. The chain carries TRBV18 and TRBJ1-2, with 9 bases fitting TRBD1. Germline assignment: CDR1 KGHSH and CDR2 LQKENI. This CDR3 is 14 amino acids long. Unmatched junction bases numbered 6, after V lost 3 bases and J lost 7 bases. The CDR3 DNA reads TGTGCCAGCTCACCCCCGGGACAGGGTGGTGGCTACACCTTC. Amino acids: CASSPPGQGGGYTF.

The table lists this clone with a count of one. The V call is TRBV6-1, the J call TRBJ1-1, with TRBD1 identical over 10 bases. The CDR3 spans 14 residues. Looked up from germline, CDR1 is MNHNS and CDR2 is SASEGT. The V gene end was trimmed by 6 bases and the J gene end by 6 bases; junction bases not matched to a gene: 7. This chain's CDR3 is CASSYDRGPAEAFF. The CDR3 nucleotides read TGTGCCAGCAGCTACGACAGGGGGCCCGCTGAAGCTTTCTTT.

CDR3 DNA: TGCGCCAGCAGCCCCAACAGGGGGCCATCACCCCTCCACTTT. Translated, it gives CASSPNRGPSPLHF. This chain uses TRBV4-3 with TRBJ1-6, with TRBD1 identical over 9 bases. CDR1 LGHNA and CDR2 YSLEER come from the germline V gene. The CDR3 is made up of 14 amino acids. The V and J ends lost 4 bases and 10 bases, in that order; junction bases with no gene match: 5.